These 15 T cell receptor beta chains were all obtained from the same sample, sequenced in a study of cytomegalovirus exposure and HLA in healthy donors. 60 Vbeta and 13 Jbeta primers were used in PCR. Here immunoSEQ multiplex PCR was the method, and the copy in TCRdb shows in-frame clones only, minus some. The repertoire holds around 110,000 clones, with approximately 79% as singletons. Input material: PBMCs. The receptors here all came from a woman between 40 and 55 years old in good health and CMV-seropositive.

This clone was found a few times. This chain links TRBV5-1 with TRBJ1-5; D may be TRBD1 (6 bases). CDR1 and CDR2 (germline): SGHRS, YFSETQ. Trimming pared 4 bases from V and 0 bases from J, leaving 11 bases between. The CDR3 extends over 15 amino acids. The CDR3 region is CASSRGGDSNQPQHF. The CDR3 region has the DNA TGCGCCAGCAGCCGAGGGGGGGATAGCAATCAGCCCCAGCATTTT. Together with reference TRBV5-1 and TRBJ1-5, the CDR3 gives the full variable domain: KAGVTQTPRYLIKTRGQQVTLSCSPISGHRSVSWYQQTPGQGLQFLFEYFSETQRNKGNFPGRFSGRQFSNSRSEMNVSTLELGDSALYLCASSRGGDSNQPQHFGDGTRLSIL.

This chain uses TRBV5-1 with TRBJ1-4, with D possibly being TRBD1 (6 bases). V shed 0 bases and J shed 8 bases, with 17 bases lying between them. The CDR3 is made up of 16 amino acids. Germline V gives CDR1 SGHRS, CDR2 YFSETQ. The CDR3 protein is CASSLGEQGTFEKLFF. The CDR3 nucleotides read TGCGCCAGCAGCTTGGGTGAACAGGGTACGTTCGAAAAACTGTTTTTT.

This clone was observed a few times. Other DNA variants within this sample encode the same CDR3. The rearrangement uses TRBV7-3 and TRBJ1-1; D unclear. The CDR3 is 13 amino acids. The V gene lost 2 bases and the J gene lost 4 bases, with 8 bases spanning the gap. Germline assignment: CDR1 SGHTA and CDR2 FQGTGA. The CDR3 here is CASSLQEGTEAFF. In DNA, the CDR3 is TGTGCCAGCAGCTTACAGGAGGGCACTGAAGCTTTCTTT.

This clone was detected only a few times. This rearrangement joins TRBV5-1 to TRBJ1-2; 7 bases are shared with TRBD1. J gave up 4 bases and V 0 bases, and 9 bases lay outside the gene matches. Germline lookup yields CDR1 SGHRS and CDR2 YFSETQ. The CDR3 contains 16 residues. In DNA, the CDR3 is TGCGCCAGCAGCTTGGGGGCAACGGGACAGCGCTATGGCTACACCTTC. Protein: CASSLGATGQRYGYTF.

This chain connects TRBV7-2 to TRBJ1-5; a weak D match, TRBD1 (5 bases). CDR1 is SGHTA and CDR2 is FQGNSA in the germline V gene. This CDR3 spans 16 amino acids. Trimming took off 1 base at V and 3 bases at J, with 13 bases between the two ends. For the CDR3, the DNA is TGTGCCAGCAGCTTAGGGTCGGGGGACCACAATCAGCCCCAGCATTTT. Amino acids: CASSLGSGDHNQPQHF. Drawing the rest from reference TRBV7-2 and TRBJ1-5, the complete variable domain is GAGVSQSPSNKVTEKGKDVELRCDPISGHTALYWYRQSLGQGLEFLIYFQGNSAPDKSGLPSDRFSAERTGGSVSTLTIQRTQQEDSAVYLCASSLGSGDHNQPQHFGDGTRLSIL.

This sequence joins TRBV6-5 and TRBJ2-7, with 7 bases fitting TRBD2. V gave up 6 bases and J gave up 0 bases; unmatched junction bases: 5. Per germline, CDR1 MNHEY and CDR2 SVGAGI. The CDR3 length is 14 residues. CDR3 nucleotide sequence: TGTGCCAGCAGGCGGGACTACCTCTCCTACGAGCAGTACTTC. Protein product: CASRRDYLSYEQYF.

This clone was observed once. This chain connects TRBV7-6 to TRBJ2-5; the match to TRBD2 covers 7 bases. Looked up from germline, CDR1 is SGHVS and CDR2 is FNYEAQ. This CDR3 is built from 14 residues. V was clipped by 8 bases and J by 4 bases; unmatched bases: 10. The CDR3 DNA follows: TGTGCCAGCGATAAGCTTGGCGGGGGAGAGACCCAGTACTTC. It is translated as CASDKLGGGETQYF.

This rearrangement joins TRBV7-2 to TRBJ1-1, with D maybe TRBD1 (5 bases). The CDR3 runs 16 residues. Trimming took 6 bases from V and 2 from J, leaving 19 bases between them. CDR1 and CDR2 from the germline V gene are SGHTA and FQGNSA. The CDR3 DNA follows: TGTGCCAGCAGTATATGGGGGGGGAGACTTAACACTGAAGCTTTCTTT. Its translation: CASSIWGGRLNTEAFF.

The chain recombines TRBV6-5 with TRBJ2-1; D ambiguous. The CDR3 sequence is 16 residues long. V was trimmed by 2 bases and J by 9 bases, leaving 20 bases between them. Per germline, CDR1 MNHEY and CDR2 SVGAGI. As DNA, the CDR3 is TGTGCCAGCAGTTACGGCAGGAATTACAATTATCGTGAGCAGTTCTTC. Its protein is CASSYGRNYNYREQFF.

The CDR3 here is CASSTGQSGNTIYF. As DNA, the CDR3 is TGTGCCAGCAGTACCGGACAGTCTGGAAACACCATATATTTT. V usage is TRBV2 and J usage is TRBJ1-3; possible D gene TRBD1, 6 bases. The germline gives CDR1 SNHLY, CDR2 FYNNEI. The CDR3 runs 14 residues. V shed 5 bases and J shed 1 base, with 9 bases lying between them.

The chain joins TRBV4-1 to TRBJ1-3; D may be TRBD1 (6 bases). V was pared by 6 bases and J by 7 bases, with 19 bases between. The CDR3 spans 15 residues. The germline V gene has CDR1 MGHRA and CDR2 YSYEKL. The CDR3 region is CASRKGGERVNTIYF. CDR3 DNA sequence: TGCGCCAGCAGAAAGGGGGGGGAGAGGGTGAACACCATATATTTT.

This clone is a singleton in its sample. The chain recombines TRBV7-9 with TRBJ1-1, with D possibly being TRBD1 (5 bases). The CDR3 runs to 17 residues. The germline V gene encodes CDR1 SEHNR and CDR2 FQNEAQ (reference sequence). Trimming removed 3 bases from V and 0 bases from J, with 17 bases in between. The CDR3 is CASSFGGGQPLNTEAFF. The CDR3 DNA reads as TGTGCCAGCAGCTTCGGGGGAGGACAACCCCTGAACACTGAAGCTTTCTTT.

The chain couples TRBV6-5 to TRBJ1-5; D gene ambiguous. Germline CDR1 reads MNHEY; CDR2 reads SVGAGI. CDR3 length: 15 residues. With 0 bases removed from V and 0 bases from J, the gap between germline ends came to 6 bases. The CDR3 loop is CASSYSASSNQPQHF. The DNA of the CDR3 is TGTGCCAGCAGTTACTCGGCCAGTAGCAATCAGCCCCAGCATTTT.

The chain carries TRBV29-1 and TRBJ1-2; 12 bases map to TRBD1. The CDR3 consists of 16 residues. The germline V gene has CDR1 SQVTM and CDR2 ANQGSEA. Losses at the gene ends were 1 base for V and 4 bases for J; bases not matched to a gene: 7. CDR3: CSVEAGQGAMSYGYTF. DNA for the CDR3: TGCAGCGTTGAAGCGGGACAGGGGGCGATGAGCTATGGCTACACCTTC.

CDR3 sequence: CASSGRAGDEQYF. As DNA, the CDR3 is TGTGCCAGCAGCGGAAGGGCGGGGGACGAGCAGTACTTC. The chain recombines TRBV7-9 with TRBJ2-7; TRBD2 matches 7 bases. Germline trimming cut 5 bases from V and 5 bases from J; bases unmatched to any gene: 6. The germline V gene encodes CDR1 SEHNR and CDR2 FQNEAQ (reference sequence). CDR3 length: 13 amino acids.